The sample holds many counts of the clone carrying this TCR beta chain. Its target is unknown. TCRdb recomputed calls from the 5' RACE reads with MiXCR, one row per CDR3 protein. The sample includes around 21,000 distinct CDR3 sequences, about 31% of them seen just once. Trimming shortened V by 7 bases and J by 6 bases, and 19 bases separated the two germline ends. Germline CDR1 and CDR2: SGHNT and YYREEE (reference sequence). The CDR3 totals 15 residues. Study conclusions and caveats: Larger-cohort validation covered only one TCR beta V-J rearrangement. Tumor memory CD4+ T cell TCR gene usage clustered with blood and lymph node memory CD4+ cells and lymph node naive CD4+ cells.

The chain uses TRBV5-4 and TRBJ2-2; D might be TRBD1 (9 bases). The sequenced material came from tumor-infiltrating naive CD4+ T cells sorted from the breast tumor. Subset indicated: naive CD4+ T cells, CD4+CD45RA+CD25-. The source is a female donor with breast cancer. As DNA, the CDR3 is TGTGCCAGCCGGGAGGGACAGGGAAGGGCCGGGGAGCTGTTTTTT. Protein: CASREGQGRAGELFF.